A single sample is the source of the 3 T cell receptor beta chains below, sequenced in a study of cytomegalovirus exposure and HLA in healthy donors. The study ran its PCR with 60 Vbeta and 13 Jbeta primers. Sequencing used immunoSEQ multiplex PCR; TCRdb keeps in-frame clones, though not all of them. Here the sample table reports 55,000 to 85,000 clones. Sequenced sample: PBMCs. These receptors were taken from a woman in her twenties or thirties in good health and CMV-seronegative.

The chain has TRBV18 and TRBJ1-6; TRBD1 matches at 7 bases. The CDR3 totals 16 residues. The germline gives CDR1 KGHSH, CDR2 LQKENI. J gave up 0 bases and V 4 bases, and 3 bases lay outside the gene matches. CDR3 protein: CASSLQGSSYNSPLHF. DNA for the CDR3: TGTGCCAGCTCACTACAGGGGAGCTCCTATAATTCACCCCTCCACTTT.

The CDR3 protein is CASRRDRNTGELFF. The CDR3 nucleotides are TGCGCCAGCCGCCGGGACAGGAACACCGGGGAGCTGTTTTTT. The chain recombines TRBV10-1 with TRBJ2-2, with TRBD1 matching 7 bases. The CDR3 loop spans 14 amino acids. V shed 8 bases and J 1 base; nucleotides not matched to a gene: 4. Germline V gives CDR1 WNHNN, CDR2 SYGVQD (reference sequence).

CDR3 bases: TGTGCCTGGGGGCCGATCTCCTCTGAAGCTTTCTTT. Protein sequence: CAWGPISSEAFF. The V call is TRBV30, the J call TRBJ1-1, with D hard to call. CDR3 length: 12 amino acids. Germline loops: CDR1 GTSNPN, CDR2 SVGIG (reference sequence). Trimming took off 5 bases at V and 6 bases at J, with 13 bases between the two ends.